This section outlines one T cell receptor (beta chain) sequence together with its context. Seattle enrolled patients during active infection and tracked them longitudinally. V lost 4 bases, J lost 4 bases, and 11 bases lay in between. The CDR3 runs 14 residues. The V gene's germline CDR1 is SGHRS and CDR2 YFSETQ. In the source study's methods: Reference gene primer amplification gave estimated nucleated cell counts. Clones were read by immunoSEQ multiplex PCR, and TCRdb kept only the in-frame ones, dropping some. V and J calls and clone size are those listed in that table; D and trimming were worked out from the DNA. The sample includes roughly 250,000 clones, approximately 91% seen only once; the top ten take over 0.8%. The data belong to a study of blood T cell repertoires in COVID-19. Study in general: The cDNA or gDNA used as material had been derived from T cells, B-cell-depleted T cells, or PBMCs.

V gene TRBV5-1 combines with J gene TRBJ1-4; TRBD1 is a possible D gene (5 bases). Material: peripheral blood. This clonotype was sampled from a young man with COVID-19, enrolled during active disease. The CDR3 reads CASSRRDRNEKLFF. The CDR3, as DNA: TGCGCCAGCAGCCGGAGGGACCGTAATGAAAAACTGTTTTTT.